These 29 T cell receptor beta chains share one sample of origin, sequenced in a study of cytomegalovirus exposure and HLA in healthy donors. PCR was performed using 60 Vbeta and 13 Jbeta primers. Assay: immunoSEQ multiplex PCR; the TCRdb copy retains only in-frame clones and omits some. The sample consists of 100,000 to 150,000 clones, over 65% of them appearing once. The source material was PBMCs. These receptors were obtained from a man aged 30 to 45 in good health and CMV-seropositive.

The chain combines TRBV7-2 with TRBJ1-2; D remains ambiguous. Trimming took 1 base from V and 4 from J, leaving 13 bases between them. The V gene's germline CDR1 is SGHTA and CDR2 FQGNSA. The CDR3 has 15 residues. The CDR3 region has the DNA TGTGCCAGCAGCTTAGGGTCGGCGGAGGGCTATGGCTACACCTTC. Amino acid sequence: CASSLGSAEGYGYTF.

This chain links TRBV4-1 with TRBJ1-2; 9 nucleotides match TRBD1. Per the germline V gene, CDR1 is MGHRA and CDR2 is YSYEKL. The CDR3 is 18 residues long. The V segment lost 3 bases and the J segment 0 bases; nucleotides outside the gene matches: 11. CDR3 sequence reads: CASSQGGTGRPTNYGYTF. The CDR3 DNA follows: TGCGCCAGCAGCCAGGGGGGGACAGGGAGACCTACTAACTATGGCTACACCTTC.

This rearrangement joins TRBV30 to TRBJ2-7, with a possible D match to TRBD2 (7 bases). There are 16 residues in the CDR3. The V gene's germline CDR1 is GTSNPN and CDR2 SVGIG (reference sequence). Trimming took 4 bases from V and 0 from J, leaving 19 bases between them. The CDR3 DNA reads TGTGCCTGGACTCGCCTAAGGGGGGGGCCCTCCTACGAGCAGTACTTC. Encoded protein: CAWTRLRGGPSYEQYF.

The CDR3 sequence: CATSDRGHTTNEKLFF. DNA of the CDR3: TGTGCCACCTCGGACAGGGGGCATACAACTAATGAAAAACTGTTTTTT. This sequence joins TRBV28 and TRBJ1-4; TRBD1 agrees at 11 bases. V was pared by 10 bases and J by 0 bases, with 7 bases of the junction left unmatched. Germline V gene sequence: CDR1 MDHEN, CDR2 SYDVKM. The CDR3 runs 16 residues.

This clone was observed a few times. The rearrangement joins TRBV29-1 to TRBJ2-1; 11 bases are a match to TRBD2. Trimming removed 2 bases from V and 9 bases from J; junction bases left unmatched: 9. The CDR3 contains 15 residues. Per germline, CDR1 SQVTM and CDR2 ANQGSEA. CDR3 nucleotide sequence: TGCAGCGTTGAAACCAAAAGGCTAGCGGGAGGTGAGCAGTTCTTC. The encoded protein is CSVETKRLAGGEQFF.

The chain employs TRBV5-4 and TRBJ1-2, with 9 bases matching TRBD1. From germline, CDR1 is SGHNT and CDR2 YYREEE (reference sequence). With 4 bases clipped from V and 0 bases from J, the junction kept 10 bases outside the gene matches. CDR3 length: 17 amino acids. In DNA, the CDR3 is TGTGCCAGCAGCCCCCGGGGACAGGGAAGAGCTAACTATGGCTACACCTTC. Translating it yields CASSPRGQGRANYGYTF.

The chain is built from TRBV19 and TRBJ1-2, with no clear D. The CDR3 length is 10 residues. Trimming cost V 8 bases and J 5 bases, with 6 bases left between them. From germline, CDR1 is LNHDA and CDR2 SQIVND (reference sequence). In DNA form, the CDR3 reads TGTGCCAGTCACGGGTATGGCTACACCTTC. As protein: CASHGYGYTF.

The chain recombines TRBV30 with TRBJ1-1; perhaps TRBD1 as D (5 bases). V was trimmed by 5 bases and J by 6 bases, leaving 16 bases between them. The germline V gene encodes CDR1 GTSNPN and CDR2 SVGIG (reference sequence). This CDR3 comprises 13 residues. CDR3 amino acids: CAWLGQSEAEAFF. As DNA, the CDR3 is TGTGCCTGGTTGGGGCAGAGCGAGGCTGAAGCTTTCTTT. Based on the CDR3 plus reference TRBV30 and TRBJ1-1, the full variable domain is SQTIHQWPATLVQPVGSPLSLECTVEGTSNPNLYWYRQAAGRGLQLLFYSVGIGQISSEVPQNLSASRPQDRQFILSSKKLLLSDSGFYLCAWLGQSEAEAFFGQGTRLTVV.

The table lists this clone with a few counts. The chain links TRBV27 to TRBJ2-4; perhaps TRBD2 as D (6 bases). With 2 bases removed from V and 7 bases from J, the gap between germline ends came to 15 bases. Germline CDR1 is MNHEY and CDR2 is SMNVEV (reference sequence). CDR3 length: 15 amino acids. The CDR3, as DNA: TGTGCCAGCAGTTTAACCGGGACCGGGAGTAACATTCAGTACTTC. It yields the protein CASSLTGTGSNIQYF.

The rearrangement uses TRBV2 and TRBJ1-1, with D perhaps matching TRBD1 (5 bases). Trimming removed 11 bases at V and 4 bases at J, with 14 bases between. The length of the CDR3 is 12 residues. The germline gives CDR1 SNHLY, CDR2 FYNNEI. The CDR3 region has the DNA TGTGCCCGCGGGGGGATAGGCACTGAAGCTTTCTTT. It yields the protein CARGGIGTEAFF.

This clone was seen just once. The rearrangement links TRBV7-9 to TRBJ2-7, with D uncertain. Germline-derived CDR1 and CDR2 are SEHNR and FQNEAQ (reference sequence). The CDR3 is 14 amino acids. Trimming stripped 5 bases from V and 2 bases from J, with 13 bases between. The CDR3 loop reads CASSPRTDAYEQYF. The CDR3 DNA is TGTGCCAGCAGCCCCCGAACAGACGCCTACGAGCAGTACTTC.

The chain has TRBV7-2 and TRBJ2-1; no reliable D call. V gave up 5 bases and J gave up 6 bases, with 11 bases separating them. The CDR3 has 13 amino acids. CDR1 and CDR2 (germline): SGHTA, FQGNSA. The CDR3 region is CASSLIRANEQFF. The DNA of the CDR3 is TGTGCCAGCAGCCTAATAAGAGCCAATGAGCAGTTCTTC.

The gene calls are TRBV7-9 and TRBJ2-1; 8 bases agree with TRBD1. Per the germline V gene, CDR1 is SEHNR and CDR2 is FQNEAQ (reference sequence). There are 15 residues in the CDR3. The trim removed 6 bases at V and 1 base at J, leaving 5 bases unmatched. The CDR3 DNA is TGTGCCAGCAGTTACGGACAGGGTTCCTACAATGAGCAGTTCTTC. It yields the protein CASSYGQGSYNEQFF.

The CDR3 region is CASSDKAGANVLTF. In DNA, the CDR3 is TGTGCCAGCAGCGACAAAGCTGGGGCCAACGTCCTGACTTTC. This chain joins TRBV5-4 and TRBJ2-6; D is undetermined. The V end was cut by 4 bases, the J end by 2 bases, with 7 bases between. This CDR3 comprises 14 residues. Germline V gene lookup returns CDR1 SGHNT and CDR2 YYREEE (reference sequence).

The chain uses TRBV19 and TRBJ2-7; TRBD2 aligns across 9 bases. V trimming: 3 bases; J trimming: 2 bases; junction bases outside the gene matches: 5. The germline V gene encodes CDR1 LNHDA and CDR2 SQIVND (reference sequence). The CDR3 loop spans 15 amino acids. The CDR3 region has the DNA TGTGCCAGTAGTATTTCTAGCGGGGAGACCTACGAGCAGTACTTC. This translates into CASSISSGETYEQYF.

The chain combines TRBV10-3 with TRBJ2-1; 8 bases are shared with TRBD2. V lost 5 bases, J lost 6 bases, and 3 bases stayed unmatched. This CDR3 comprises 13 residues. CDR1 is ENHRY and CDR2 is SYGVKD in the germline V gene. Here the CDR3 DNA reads TGTGCCATCAGTCGAGCGGGAGCCAATGAGCAGTTCTTC. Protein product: CAISRAGANEQFF.

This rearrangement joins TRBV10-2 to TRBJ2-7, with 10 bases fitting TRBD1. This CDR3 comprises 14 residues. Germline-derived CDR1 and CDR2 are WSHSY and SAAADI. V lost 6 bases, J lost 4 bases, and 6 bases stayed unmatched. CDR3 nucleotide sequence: TGCGCCAGCAGCATGACAGGGGGCGGTTACGAGCAGTACTTC. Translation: CASSMTGGGYEQYF.

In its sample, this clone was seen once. CDR3 sequence: CAWSGQEIYNEQFF. The DNA of the CDR3 is TGTGCCTGGAGTGGACAGGAGATCTACAATGAGCAGTTCTTC. V usage is TRBV30 and J usage is TRBJ2-1; D might be TRBD1 (6 bases). The V and J ends lost 1 base and 3 bases respectively, with 10 bases between them. The V gene's germline CDR1 is GTSNPN and CDR2 SVGIG (reference sequence). The CDR3 runs 14 residues.

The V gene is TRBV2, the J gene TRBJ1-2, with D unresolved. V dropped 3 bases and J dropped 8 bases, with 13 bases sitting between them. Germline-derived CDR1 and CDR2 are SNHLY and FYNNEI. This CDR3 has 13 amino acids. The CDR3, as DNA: TGTGCCAGCAGTGATCCGCGAGGGTACGGCTACACCTTC. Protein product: CASSDPRGYGYTF.

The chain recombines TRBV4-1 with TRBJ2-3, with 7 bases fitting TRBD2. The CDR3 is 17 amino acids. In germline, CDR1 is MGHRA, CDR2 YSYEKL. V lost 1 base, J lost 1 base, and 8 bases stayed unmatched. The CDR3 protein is CASSQGVGRSGTDTQYF. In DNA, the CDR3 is TGCGCCAGCAGCCAAGGCGTCGGGAGGTCTGGCACAGATACGCAGTATTTT.

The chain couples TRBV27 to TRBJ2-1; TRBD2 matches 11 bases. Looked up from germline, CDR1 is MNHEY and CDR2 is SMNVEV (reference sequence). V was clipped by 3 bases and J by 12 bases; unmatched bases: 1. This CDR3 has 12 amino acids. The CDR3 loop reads CASSFSGRGQFF. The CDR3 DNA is TGTGCCAGCAGTTTTAGCGGGAGGGGGCAGTTCTTC.

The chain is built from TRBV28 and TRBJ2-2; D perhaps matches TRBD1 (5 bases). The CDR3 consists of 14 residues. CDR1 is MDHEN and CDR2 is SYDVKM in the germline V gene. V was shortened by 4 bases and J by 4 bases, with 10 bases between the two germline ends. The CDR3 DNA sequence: TGTGCCAGCAGTTCCGGCCAGGGCACCGGGGAGCTGTTTTTT. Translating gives CASSSGQGTGELFF.

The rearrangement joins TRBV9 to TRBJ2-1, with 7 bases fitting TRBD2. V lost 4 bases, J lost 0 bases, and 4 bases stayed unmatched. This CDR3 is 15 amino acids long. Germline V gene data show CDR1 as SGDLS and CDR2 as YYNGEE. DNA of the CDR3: TGTGCCAGCAGCCCGCGGGAGAGCTCCTACAATGAGCAGTTCTTC. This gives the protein CASSPRESSYNEQFF.

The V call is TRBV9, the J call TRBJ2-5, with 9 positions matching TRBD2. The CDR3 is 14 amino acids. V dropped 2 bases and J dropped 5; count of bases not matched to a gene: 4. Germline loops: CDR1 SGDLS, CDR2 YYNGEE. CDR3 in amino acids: CASSVSSGRETQYF. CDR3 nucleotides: TGTGCCAGCAGCGTCTCCAGCGGGAGGGAGACCCAGTACTTC.

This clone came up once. The CDR3 loop is CASRAPGGTFSGANVLTF. The CDR3 nucleotides are TGTGCCAGCAGGGCCCCTGGGGGCACCTTTTCCGGGGCCAACGTCCTGACTTTC. The chain combines TRBV2 with TRBJ2-6; possibly TRBD1 for D (6 bases). The CDR3 covers 18 residues. Trimming took 6 bases from V and 4 from J, leaving 22 bases between them. Germline V gene data show CDR1 as SNHLY and CDR2 as FYNNEI.

The CDR3: CASSQDHGLAGPQGDTQYF. CDR3 coding DNA: TGCGCCAGCAGCCAAGATCATGGACTAGCGGGTCCCCAGGGGGATACGCAGTATTTT. This sequence joins TRBV4-3 and TRBJ2-3, with 11 bases aligning to TRBD2. V lost 0 bases to trimming and J lost 6 bases; unmatched junction nucleotides: 14. This CDR3 spans 19 amino acids. CDR1 is LGHNA and CDR2 is YSLEER in the germline V gene.

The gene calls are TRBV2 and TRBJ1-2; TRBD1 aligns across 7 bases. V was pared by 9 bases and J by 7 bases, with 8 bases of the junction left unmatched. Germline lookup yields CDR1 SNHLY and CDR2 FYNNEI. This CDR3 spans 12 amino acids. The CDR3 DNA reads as TGTGCCAGTGGACAGGAGGTCCTTGGCTACACCTTC. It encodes CASGQEVLGYTF.

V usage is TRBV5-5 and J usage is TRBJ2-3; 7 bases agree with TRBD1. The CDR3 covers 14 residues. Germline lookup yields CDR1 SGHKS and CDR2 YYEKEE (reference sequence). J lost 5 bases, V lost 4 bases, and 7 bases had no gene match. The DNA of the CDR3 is TGTGCCAGCAGCCACGAGGGGGCCAAAGATACGCAGTATTTT. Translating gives CASSHEGAKDTQYF.

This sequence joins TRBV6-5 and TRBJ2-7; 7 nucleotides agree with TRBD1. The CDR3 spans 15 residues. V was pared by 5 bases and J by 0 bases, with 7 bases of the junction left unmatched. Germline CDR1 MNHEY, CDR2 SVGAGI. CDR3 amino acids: CASSMGQRNSYEQYF. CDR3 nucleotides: TGTGCCAGCAGTATGGGACAGCGGAACTCCTACGAGCAGTACTTC.